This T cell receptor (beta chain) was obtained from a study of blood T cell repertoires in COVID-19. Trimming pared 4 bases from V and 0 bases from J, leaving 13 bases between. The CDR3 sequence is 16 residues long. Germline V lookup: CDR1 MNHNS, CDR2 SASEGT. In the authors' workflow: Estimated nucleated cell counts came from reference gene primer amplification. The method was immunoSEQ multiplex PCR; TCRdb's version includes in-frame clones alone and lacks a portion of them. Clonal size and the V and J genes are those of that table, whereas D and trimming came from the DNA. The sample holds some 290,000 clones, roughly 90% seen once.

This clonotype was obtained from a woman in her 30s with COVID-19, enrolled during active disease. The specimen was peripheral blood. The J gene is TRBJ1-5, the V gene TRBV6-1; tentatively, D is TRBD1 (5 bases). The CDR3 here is CASSGGGIDSNQPQHF. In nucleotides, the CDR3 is TGTGCCAGCAGTGGCGGGGGTATTGATAGCAATCAGCCCCAGCATTTT.